This TCR beta chain originates from a study of tumor-infiltrating lymphocytes in primary liver carcinoma. Study-level results: It was observed that only about 7-25% of the top clones appeared in every one of the five tumor regions. Tumor-blood pairs (like tumor-adjacent pairs) overlapped less than tumor region pairs did. When set against blood, tumors had a significantly higher top-250-clone fraction (p = 0.039).

Notes on this clonotype: The antigen is not known.

The CDR3 extends over 17 amino acids. Looked up from germline, CDR1 is MGHRA and CDR2 is YSYEKL. With 1 base clipped from V and 3 bases from J, the junction kept 7 bases outside the gene matches. TCR beta cDNA was reverse-transcribed from 500 to 550 ng of total RNA. The reaction used a constant-region primer and ProtoScript II reverse transcriptase. Each TCR beta library was derived from three nested multiplex PCR rounds that employed slightly modified ARM-PCR. Amplification in the first two PCR rounds was performed using TRBV1-TRBV30 forward primers and a C-beta reverse primer for around 9 cycles each. TCRdb reprocessed the multiplex PCR reads with MiXCR, giving one entry per CDR3 protein. The table has roughly 45,000 distinct CDR3 sequences, less than 75% seen once; the top ten hold less than 35%. Co-extraction of RNA and DNA was performed on 20-30 mg of unsorted bulk tissue. The study sampled five separate regions from each tumor.

The rearrangement joins TRBV4-1 to TRBJ1-1, with 11 bases matching TRBD1. Sequencing used liver tumor tissue from sampling region 5. Subset described: tumor region T5, tumor centre. The sequence derives from a man aged 40-49 years with primary liver carcinoma and hepatitis B virus infection. In nucleotides, the CDR3 is TGCGCCAGCAGCCAAGCGGGACAGGGGGTCACGGACACTGAAGCTTTCTTT. Protein product: CASSQAGQGVTDTEAFF.